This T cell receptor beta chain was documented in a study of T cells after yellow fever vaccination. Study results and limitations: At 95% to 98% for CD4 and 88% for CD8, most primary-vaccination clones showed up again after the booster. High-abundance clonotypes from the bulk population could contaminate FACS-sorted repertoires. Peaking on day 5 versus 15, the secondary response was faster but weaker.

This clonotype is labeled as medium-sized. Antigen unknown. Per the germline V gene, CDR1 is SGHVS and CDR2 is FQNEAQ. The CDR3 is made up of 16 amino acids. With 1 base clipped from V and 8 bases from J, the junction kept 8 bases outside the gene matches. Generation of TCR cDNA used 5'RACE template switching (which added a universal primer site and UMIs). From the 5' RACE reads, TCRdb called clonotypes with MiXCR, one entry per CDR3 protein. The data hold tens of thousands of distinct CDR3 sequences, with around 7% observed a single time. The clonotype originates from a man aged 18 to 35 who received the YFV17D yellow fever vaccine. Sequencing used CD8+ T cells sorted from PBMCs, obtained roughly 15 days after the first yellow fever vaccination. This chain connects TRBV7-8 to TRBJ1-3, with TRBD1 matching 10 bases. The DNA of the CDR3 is TGTGCCAGCAGCTTAGTGGGGACAGGGGTCTATGACACCATATATTTT. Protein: CASSLVGTGVYDTIYF.